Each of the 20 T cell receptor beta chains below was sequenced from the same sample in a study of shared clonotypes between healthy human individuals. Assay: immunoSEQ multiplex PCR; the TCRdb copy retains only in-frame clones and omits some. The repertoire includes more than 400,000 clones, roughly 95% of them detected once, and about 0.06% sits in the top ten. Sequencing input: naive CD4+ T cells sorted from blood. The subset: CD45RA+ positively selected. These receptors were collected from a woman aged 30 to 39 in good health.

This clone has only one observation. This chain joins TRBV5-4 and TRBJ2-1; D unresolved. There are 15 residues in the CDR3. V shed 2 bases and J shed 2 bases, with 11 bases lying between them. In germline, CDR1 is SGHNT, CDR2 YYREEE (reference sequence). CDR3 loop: CASSLVASAYNEQFF. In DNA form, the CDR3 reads TGTGCCAGCAGCTTAGTAGCCTCGGCCTACAATGAGCAGTTCTTC.

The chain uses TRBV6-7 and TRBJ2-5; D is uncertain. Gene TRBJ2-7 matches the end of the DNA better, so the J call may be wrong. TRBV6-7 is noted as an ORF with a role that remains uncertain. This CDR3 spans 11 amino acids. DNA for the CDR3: TGTGCCAGCCTTCACCCCTACGAGCAGTACTTC. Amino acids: CASLHPYEQYF.

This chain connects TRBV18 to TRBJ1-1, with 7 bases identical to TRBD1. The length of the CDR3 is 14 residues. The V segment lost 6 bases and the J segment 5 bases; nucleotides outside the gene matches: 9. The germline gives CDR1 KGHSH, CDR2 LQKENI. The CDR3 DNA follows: TGTGCCAGCTCGTCCACCAGGGGGGGAACTGAAGCTTTCTTT. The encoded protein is CASSSTRGGTEAFF.

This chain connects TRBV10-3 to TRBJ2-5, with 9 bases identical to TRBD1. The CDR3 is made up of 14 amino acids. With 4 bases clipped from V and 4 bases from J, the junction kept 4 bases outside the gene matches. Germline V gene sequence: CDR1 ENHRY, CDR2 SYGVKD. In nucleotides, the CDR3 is TGTGCCATCAGTGCCGGGACAGGGACAGAGACCCAGTACTTC. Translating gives CAISAGTGTETQYF.

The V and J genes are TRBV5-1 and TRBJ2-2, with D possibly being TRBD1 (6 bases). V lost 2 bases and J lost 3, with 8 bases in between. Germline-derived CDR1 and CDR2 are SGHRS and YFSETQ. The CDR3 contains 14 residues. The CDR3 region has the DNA TGCGCCAGCAGCTTCCGACAGGACACCGGGGAGCTGTTTTTT. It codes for CASSFRQDTGELFF.

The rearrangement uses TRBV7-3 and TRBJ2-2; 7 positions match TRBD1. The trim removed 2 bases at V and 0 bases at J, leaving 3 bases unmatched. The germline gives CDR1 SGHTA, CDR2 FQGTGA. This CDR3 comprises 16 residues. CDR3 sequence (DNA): TGTGCCAGCAGCTTAGTAGGGGGCGCGAACACCGGGGAGCTGTTTTTT. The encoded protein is CASSLVGGANTGELFF.

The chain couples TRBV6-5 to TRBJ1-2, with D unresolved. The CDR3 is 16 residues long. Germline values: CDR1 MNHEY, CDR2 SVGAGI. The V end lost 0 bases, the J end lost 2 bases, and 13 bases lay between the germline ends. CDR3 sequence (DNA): TGTGCCAGCAGTTACTCGATTTCCCCGCTCAACTATGGCTACACCTTC. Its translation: CASSYSISPLNYGYTF.

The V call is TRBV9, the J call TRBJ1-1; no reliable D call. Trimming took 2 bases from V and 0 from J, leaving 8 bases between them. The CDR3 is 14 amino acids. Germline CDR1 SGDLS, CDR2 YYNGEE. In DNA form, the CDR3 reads TGTGCCAGCAGCGTCGCAGGTGTGAACACTGAAGCTTTCTTT. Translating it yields CASSVAGVNTEAFF.

The CDR3 region is CASSPGLAGAVDTQYF. CDR3 DNA: TGTGCCAGCAGCCCGGGACTAGCGGGAGCGGTGGATACGCAGTATTTT. This rearrangement joins TRBV5-8 to TRBJ2-3; 14 positions agree with TRBD2. The germline CDR1 and CDR2 sequences are SGHTS and YDEGEE. V shed 4 bases, J shed 6 bases, and the junction held 7 bases outside the gene matches. This CDR3 has 16 amino acids.

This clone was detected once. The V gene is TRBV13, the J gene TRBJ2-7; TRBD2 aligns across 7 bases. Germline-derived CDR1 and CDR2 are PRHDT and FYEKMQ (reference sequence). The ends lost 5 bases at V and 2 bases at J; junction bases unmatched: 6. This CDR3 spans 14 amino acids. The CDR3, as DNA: TGTGCCAGCAGCCAGAGCGGGAATCCCTACGAGCAGTACTTC. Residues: CASSQSGNPYEQYF.

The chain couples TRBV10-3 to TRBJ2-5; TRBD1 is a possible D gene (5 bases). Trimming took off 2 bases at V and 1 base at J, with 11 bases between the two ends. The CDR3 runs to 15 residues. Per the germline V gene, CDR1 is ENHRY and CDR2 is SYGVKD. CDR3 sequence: CAISEGQTTQETQYF. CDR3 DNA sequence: TGTGCCATCAGTGAGGGACAAACAACCCAAGAGACCCAGTACTTC.

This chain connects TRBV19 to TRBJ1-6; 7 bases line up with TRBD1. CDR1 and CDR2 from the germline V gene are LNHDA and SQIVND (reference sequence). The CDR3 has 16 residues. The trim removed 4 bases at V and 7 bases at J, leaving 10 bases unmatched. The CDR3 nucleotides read TGTGCCAGTAGTACATCGACAGGGACATTAAATTCACCCCTCCACTTT. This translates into CASSTSTGTLNSPLHF.

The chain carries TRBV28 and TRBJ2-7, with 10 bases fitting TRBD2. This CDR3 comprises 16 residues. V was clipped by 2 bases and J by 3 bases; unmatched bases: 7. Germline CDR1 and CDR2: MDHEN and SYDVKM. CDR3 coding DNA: TGTGCCAGCAGTTTAGGACCACTAGCGGGAAACTACGAGCAGTACTTC. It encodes CASSLGPLAGNYEQYF.

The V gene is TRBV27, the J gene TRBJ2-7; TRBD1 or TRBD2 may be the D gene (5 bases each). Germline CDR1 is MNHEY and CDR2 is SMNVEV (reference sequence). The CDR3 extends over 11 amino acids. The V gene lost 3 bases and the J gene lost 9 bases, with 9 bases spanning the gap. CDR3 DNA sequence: TGTGCCAGCAGTTTTATGGGGGTGCAGTACTTC. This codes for CASSFMGVQYF.

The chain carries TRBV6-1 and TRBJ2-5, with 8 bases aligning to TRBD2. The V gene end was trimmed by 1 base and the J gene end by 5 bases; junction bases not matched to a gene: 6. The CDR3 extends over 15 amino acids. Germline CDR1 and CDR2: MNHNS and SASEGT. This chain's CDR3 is CASSEVSSGKETQYF. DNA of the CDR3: TGTGCCAGCAGTGAAGTGAGTAGCGGGAAGGAGACCCAGTACTTC.

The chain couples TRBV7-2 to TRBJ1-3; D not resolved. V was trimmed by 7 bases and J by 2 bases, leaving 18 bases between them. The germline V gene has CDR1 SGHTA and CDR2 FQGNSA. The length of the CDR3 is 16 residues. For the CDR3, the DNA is TGTGCCAGCATCCGCGGTTTAGGCCGAACTGGAAACACCATATATTTT. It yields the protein CASIRGLGRTGNTIYF.

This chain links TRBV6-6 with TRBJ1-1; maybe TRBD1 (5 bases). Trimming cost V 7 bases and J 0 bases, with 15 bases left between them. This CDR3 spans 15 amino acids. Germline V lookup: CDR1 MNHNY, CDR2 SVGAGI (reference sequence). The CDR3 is CASITAGTMNTEAFF. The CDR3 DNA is TGTGCCAGCATAACTGCAGGGACGATGAACACTGAAGCTTTCTTT.

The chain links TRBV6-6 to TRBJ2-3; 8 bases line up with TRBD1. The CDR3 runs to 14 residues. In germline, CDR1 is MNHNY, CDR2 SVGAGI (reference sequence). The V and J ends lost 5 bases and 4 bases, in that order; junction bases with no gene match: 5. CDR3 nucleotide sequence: TGTGCCAGCAGTCCAGCGGACAGGGCAGATACGCAGTATTTT. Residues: CASSPADRADTQYF.

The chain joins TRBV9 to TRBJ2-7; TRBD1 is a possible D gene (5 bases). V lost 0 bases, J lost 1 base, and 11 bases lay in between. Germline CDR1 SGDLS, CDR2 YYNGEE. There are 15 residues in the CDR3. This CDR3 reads CASSVGAGRSYEQYF. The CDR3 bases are TGTGCCAGCAGCGTAGGTGCAGGGCGATCCTACGAGCAGTACTTC.

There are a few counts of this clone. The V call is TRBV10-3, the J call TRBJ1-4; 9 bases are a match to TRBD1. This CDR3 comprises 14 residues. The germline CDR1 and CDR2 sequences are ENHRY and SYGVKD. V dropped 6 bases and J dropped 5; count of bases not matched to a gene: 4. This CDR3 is CAIRGTGQNEKLFF. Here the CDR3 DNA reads TGTGCCATCAGGGGGACAGGGCAGAATGAAAAACTGTTTTTT.